This T cell receptor (beta chain) is from a study of T cells in narcolepsy. Study context: Enrolled donors included narcolepsy type 1 or type 2 patients and healthy controls.

This CDR3 comprises 12 residues. Assay used: immunoSEQ multiplex PCR; TCRdb lists only in-frame clones, some missing. Here the sample spans about 40,000 clones, 88% being singletons. Study observations and caveats: In some patient and control memory CD4+ samples, autoreactive clones were absent. HCRT-specific and TRIB2-specific autoreactive clonotypes appeared among same-patient CSF and blood CD4+ clonotypes. Reportedly, autoreactive clonotypes were serially detected in patients' blood but not controls'.

Remarks on this clone: Its target is not known.

The chain combines TRBV21-1 with TRBJ1-1. TRBV21-1 is recorded as a pseudogene. The sequence was obtained from a human donor with narcolepsy. The sequenced sample consisted of CD45RA- memory CD4+ T cells from PBMCs. CDR3 coding DNA: TGTGCCAGCTCTTGGGGTAACACTGAAGCTTTCTTT. Residues: CASSWGNTEAFF.